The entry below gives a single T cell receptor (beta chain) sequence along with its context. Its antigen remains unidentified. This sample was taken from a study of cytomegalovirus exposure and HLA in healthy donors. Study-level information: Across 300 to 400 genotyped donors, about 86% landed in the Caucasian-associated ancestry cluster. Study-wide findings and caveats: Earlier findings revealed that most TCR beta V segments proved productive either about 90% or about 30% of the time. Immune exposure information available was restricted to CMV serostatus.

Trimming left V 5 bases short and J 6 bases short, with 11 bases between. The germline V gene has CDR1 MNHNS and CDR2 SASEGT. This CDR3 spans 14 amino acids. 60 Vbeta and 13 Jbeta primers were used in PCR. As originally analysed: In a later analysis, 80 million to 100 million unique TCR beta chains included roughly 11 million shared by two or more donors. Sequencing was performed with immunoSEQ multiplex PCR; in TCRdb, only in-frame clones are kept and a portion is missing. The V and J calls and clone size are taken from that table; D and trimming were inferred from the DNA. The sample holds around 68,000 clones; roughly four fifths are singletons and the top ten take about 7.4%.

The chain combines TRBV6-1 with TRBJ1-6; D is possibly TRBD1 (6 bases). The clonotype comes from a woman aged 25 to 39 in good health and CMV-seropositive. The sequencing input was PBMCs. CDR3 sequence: CASSLDSSNSPLHF. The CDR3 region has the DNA TGTGCCAGCAGTCTGGACAGCTCTAATTCACCCCTCCACTTT.